This T cell receptor beta chain was sequenced during a study of T cell responses to AZD1222 COVID-19 vaccine. Study-wide results and limits: White British ancestry dominated among donors, who included more females, and clonal diversity was possibly underestimated. Repertoire sampling occurred only after the peak T cell response.

About this clone itself: Antigen specificity is unknown.

The protocol was immunoSEQ multiplex PCR, while the TCRdb copy is restricted to in-frame clones and leaves out a portion. The sample lists 89,000 or so clones, around 85% occurring once. CDR1 and CDR2 from the germline V gene are SGDLS and YYNGEE. V was trimmed by 4 bases and J by 4 bases, leaving 17 bases between them. The CDR3 runs 16 residues. Sequences were derived from peripheral blood, sampled on day 0 of AZD1222 vaccination. This rearrangement joins TRBV9 to TRBJ2-2; D is possibly TRBD1 (6 bases). The source of this sequence is an adult in good health. This CDR3 is CASSPLDLGGTGELFF. In DNA, the CDR3 is TGTGCCAGCAGCCCATTGGACCTAGGGGGCACCGGGGAGCTGTTTTTT.